This T cell receptor (beta chain) derives from a study of blood T cell repertoires in COVID-19. Whole-study context: T cells, B-cell-depleted T cells, or PBMCs supplied cDNA or gDNA.

The CDR3 spans 14 residues. Unmatched junction bases numbered 7, after V lost 2 bases and J lost 7 bases. Germline values: CDR1 GTSNPN, CDR2 SVGIG (reference sequence). This clone has only a few counts. Under the authors' procedure: Reference gene primer amplification gave nucleated cell count estimates. The repertoire was sequenced with immunoSEQ multiplex PCR; TCRdb's copy has only in-frame clones and lacks some. The V and J calls and clone size are taken from that table; D and trimming were inferred from the DNA. The sample has approximately 250,000 clones; more than 85% are singletons. This TCR derives from a man aged 35-49 years who had been exposed to COVID-19. Sequencing was done on a sample of PBMCs or T cells enriched from blood (not recorded which). This chain joins TRBV30 and TRBJ1-2; 10 bases map to TRBD1. CDR3 nucleotide sequence: TGTGCCTGGAGTCCGGACAGGGGGTTGGGTGGCTACACCTTC. As protein: CAWSPDRGLGGYTF. The complete variable domain, with remaining parts taken from reference TRBV30 and TRBJ1-2, reads SQTIHQWPATLVQPVGSPLSLECTVEGTSNPNLYWYRQAAGRGLQLLFYSVGIGQISSEVPQNLSASRPQDRQFILSSKKLLLSDSGFYLCAWSPDRGLGGYTFGSGTRLTVV.